One sample yielded the 11 T cell receptor beta chains listed below, sequenced in a study of T cells in Graves' hyperthyroidism and ophthalmopathy. Amplification of TCR beta CDR3 regions was performed using RNA transcripts as template. HTBI primers were used for first-round RT-PCR of the TCR CDR3. MiXCR was run by TCRdb on the multiplex PCR reads, yielding one entry per CDR3 protein. The data show approximately 210,000 distinct CDR3 sequences, roughly 15% seen once. The specimen sequenced was blood. These receptors all stem from a man aged 50-59 years with Graves' hyperthyroidism.

There are many counts of this clonotype. The V call is TRBV20-1, the J call TRBJ2-6; D is undetermined. In germline, CDR1 is DFQATT, CDR2 SNEGSKA (reference sequence). The CDR3 extends over 15 amino acids. The V end was cut by 1 base, the J end by 1 base, with 8 bases between. CDR3 sequence: CSARVEGSGANVLTF. CDR3 nucleotide sequence: TGCAGTGCTAGAGTGGAAGGTTCTGGGGCCAACGTCCTGACTTTC.

This clonotype showed up many times. The rearrangement uses TRBV20-1 and TRBJ2-1, with TRBD2 matching 7 bases. The trim removed 0 bases at V and 8 bases at J, leaving 10 bases unmatched. The CDR3 spans 15 residues. Germline V CDR1 and CDR2: DFQATT, SNEGSKA (reference sequence). The CDR3 loop reads CSARDASGTGDEQFF. CDR3 sequence (DNA): TGCAGTGCTAGAGATGCGAGCGGGACTGGAGATGAGCAGTTCTTC.

The table lists this clonotype with a few counts. The chain carries TRBV7-9 and TRBJ2-5; a possible D gene is TRBD1 (6 bases). CDR1 and CDR2 from the germline V gene are SEHNR and FQNEAQ (reference sequence). V lost 3 bases to trimming and J lost 2 bases, with 13 bases between them. The CDR3 contains 15 residues. In DNA form, the CDR3 reads TGTGCCAGCAGCTTGATAGGGGGAGAACAAGAGACCCAGTACTTC. Translation: CASSLIGGEQETQYF.

This chain links TRBV18 with TRBJ2-7; 7 bases are a match to TRBD1. With V trimmed by 4 bases and J by 1 base, 7 bases remained unmatched. This CDR3 has 15 residues. The germline CDR1 and CDR2 sequences are KGHSH and LQKENI. CDR3 loop: CASSLDRDVSYEQYF. The CDR3 coding sequence is TGTGCCAGCTCACTCGACAGGGATGTGTCCTACGAGCAGTACTTC.

This clonotype was recorded many times. The chain links TRBV6-2 or TRBV6-3 to TRBJ2-3, with a possible D match to TRBD2 (5 bases). This CDR3 spans 15 amino acids. V was cut by 4 bases and J by 0 bases, with 11 bases left in between. Germline CDR1 reads MNHEY; CDR2 reads SVGEGT. CDR3 sequence (DNA): TGTGCCAGCAGTTTAGAGGGAATCAGCACAGATACGCAGTATTTT. This sequence encodes CASSLEGISTDTQYF.

Only a few counts were recorded for this clonotype. This CDR3 reads CASSLDGRVHEQYF. CDR3 in DNA: TGTGCCAGCAGCTTGGACGGGAGGGTCCACGAGCAGTACTTC. The chain has TRBV5-6 and TRBJ2-7; TRBD2 aligns across 8 bases. Per germline, CDR1 SGHDT and CDR2 YYEEEE. This CDR3 comprises 14 residues. With V trimmed by 0 bases and J by 5 bases, 4 bases remained unmatched.

This clonotype has a handful of counts. J is TRBJ1-5 and V is TRBV28; possible D gene TRBD1, 6 bases. V lost 6 bases, J lost 11 bases, and 17 bases lay in between. The V gene's germline CDR1 is MDHEN and CDR2 SYDVKM. The CDR3 covers 13 residues. The CDR3: CASRPVGGVAQHF. The CDR3 DNA reads TGTGCCAGCAGGCCCGTAGGGGGTGTGGCCCAGCATTTT.

The chain employs TRBV19 and TRBJ1-5; no reliable D call. The germline gives CDR1 LNHDA, CDR2 SQIVND (reference sequence). This CDR3 region has 13 residues. V gave up 0 bases and J gave up 3 bases, with 3 bases separating them. For the CDR3, the DNA is TGTGCCAGTAGTATAGAATCCAATCAGCCCCAGCATTTT. Amino acid sequence: CASSIESNQPQHF.

This clonotype was observed many times. The genes are TRBV11-2 and TRBJ1-5; a weak D match, TRBD1 (6 bases). V was shortened by 2 bases and J by 3 bases, with 8 bases between the two germline ends. Germline-derived CDR1 and CDR2 are SGHAT and FQNNGV. This CDR3 comprises 14 residues. CDR3 loop: CASSLTGSNQPQHF. The CDR3 coding sequence is TGTGCCAGCAGCTTAACAGGGTCCAATCAGCCCCAGCATTTT.

The V and J genes are TRBV6-1 and TRBJ2-1, with 12 bases aligning to TRBD2. CDR3 length equals 18 residues. Germline values: CDR1 MNHNS, CDR2 SASEGT. The V and J ends lost 2 bases and 0 bases, in that order; junction bases with no gene match: 5. The CDR3 reads CASSERPSGRGSYNEQFF. CDR3 coding DNA: TGTGCCAGCAGTGAAAGGCCTAGCGGGAGGGGCTCCTACAATGAGCAGTTCTTC.

The sample holds a few counts of this clonotype. This chain joins TRBV12-3 or TRBV12-4 and TRBJ2-1; D is unclear. The CDR3 contains 16 residues. The V end was cut by 5 bases, the J end by 0 bases, with 14 bases between. The CDR3 DNA follows: TGTGCCAGCAGTCCTGAGATCGGATTCTCCTACAATGAGCAGTTCTTC. Encoded protein: CASSPEIGFSYNEQFF.